The TCR beta chain under discussion was sequenced for a study of blood T cell repertoires in COVID-19. As for the study in general: The analysed material was cDNA or gDNA that came from T cells, B-cell-depleted T cells, or PBMCs.

Original data processing: From reference gene primer amplification, estimates of nucleated cell counts were derived. Clones were sequenced by immunoSEQ multiplex PCR, and TCRdb holds only the in-frame ones, with some missing. V, J and clone size were drawn from that table, and D and trimming were deduced from the DNA. The sample has tens of thousands of clones, around 81% seen once; the top ten hold under 6%. Germline assignment: CDR1 SGHRS and CDR2 YFSETQ. The length of the CDR3 is 15 residues. Germline trimming cut 5 bases from V and 6 bases from J; bases unmatched to any gene: 12. This receptor was obtained from a woman aged 55-75 years with acute or convalescent COVID-19. The sample comprised peripheral blood. V gene TRBV5-1 combines with J gene TRBJ2-7; 9 nucleotides match TRBD1. The chain's CDR3 is CASRKTGTGYSEQYF. CDR3 DNA: TGCGCCAGCAGGAAGACCGGGACAGGGTATTCCGAGCAGTACTTC.